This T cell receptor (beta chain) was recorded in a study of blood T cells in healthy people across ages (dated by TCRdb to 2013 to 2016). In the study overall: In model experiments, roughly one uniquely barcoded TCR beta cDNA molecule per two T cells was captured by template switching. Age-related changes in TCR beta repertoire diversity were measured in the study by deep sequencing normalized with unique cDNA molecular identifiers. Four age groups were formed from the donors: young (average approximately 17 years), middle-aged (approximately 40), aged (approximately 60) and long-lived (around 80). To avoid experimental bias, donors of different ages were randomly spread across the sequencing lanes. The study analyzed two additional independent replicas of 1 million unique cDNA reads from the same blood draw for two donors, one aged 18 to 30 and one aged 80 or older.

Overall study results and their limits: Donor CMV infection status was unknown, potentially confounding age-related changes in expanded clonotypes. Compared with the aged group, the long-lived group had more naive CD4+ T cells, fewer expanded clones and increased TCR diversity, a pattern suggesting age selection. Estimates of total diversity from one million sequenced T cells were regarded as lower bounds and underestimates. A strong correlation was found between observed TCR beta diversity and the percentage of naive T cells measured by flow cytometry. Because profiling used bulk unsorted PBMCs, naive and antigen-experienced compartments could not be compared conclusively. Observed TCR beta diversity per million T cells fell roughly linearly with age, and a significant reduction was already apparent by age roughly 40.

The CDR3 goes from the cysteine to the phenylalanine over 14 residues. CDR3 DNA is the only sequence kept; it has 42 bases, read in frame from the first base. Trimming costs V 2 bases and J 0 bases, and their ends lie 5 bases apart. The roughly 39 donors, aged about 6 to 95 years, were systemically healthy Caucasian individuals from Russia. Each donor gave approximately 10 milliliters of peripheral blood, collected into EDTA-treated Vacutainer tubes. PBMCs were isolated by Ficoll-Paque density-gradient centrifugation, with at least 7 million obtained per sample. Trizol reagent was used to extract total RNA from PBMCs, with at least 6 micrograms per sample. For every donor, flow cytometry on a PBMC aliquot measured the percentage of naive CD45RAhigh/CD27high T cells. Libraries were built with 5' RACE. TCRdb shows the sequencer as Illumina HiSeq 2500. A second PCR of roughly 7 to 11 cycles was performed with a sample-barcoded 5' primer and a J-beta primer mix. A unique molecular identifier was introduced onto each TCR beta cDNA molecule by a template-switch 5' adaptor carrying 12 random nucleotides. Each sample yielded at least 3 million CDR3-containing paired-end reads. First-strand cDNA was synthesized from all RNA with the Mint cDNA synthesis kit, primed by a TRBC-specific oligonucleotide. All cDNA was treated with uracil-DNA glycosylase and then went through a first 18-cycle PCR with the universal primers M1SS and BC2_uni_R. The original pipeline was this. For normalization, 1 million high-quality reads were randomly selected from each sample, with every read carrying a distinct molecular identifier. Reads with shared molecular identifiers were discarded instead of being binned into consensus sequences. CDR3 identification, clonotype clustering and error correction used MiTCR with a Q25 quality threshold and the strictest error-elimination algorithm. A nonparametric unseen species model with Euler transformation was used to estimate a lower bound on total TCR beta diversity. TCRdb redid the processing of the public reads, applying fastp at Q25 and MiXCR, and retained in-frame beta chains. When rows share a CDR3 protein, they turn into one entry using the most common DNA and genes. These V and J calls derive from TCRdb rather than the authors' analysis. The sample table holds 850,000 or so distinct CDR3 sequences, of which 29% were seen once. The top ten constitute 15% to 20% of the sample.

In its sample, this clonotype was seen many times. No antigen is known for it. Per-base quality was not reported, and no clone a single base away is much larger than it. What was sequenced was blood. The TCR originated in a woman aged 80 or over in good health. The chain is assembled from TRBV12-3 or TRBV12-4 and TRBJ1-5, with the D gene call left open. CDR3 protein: CASSLPGSNQPQHF. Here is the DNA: TGTGCCAGCAGTTTACCCGGTAGCAATCAGCCCCAGCATTTT.